This T cell receptor (beta chain) is from a study of OX40 agonist ivuxolimab in advanced cancers. Assay used: immunoSEQ multiplex PCR; TCRdb lists only in-frame clones, some missing. The sample has around 45,000 clones; over 60% are singletons. V gave up 1 base and J gave up 9 bases, with 14 bases separating them. In germline, CDR1 is SGHRS, CDR2 YFSETQ. The CDR3 is 13 amino acids. This receptor was identified in an adult with an advanced solid tumor such as melanoma, head and neck, liver or kidney cancer. The V call is TRBV5-1, the J call TRBJ2-7; D gene uncertain. The sample here was CD4+ or CD8+ T cells sorted from blood, taken in a trial of the OX40 agonist ivuxolimab. The CDR3 nucleotides read TGCGCCAGCAGCTTGTATGAGGCGGAACGGCAGTACTTC. Its protein is CASSLYEAERQYF. Together with reference TRBV5-1 and TRBJ2-7, the CDR3 gives the full variable domain: KAGVTQTPRYLIKTRGQQVTLSCSPISGHRSVSWYQQTPGQGLQFLFEYFSETQRNKGNFPGRFSGRQFSNSRSEMNVSTLELGDSALYLCASSLYEAERQYFGPGTRLTVT.